One sample yielded the 9 T cell receptor beta chains listed below, sequenced in a study of post-analysis software for immune sequencing data. These TCRs' antigens remain unknown. Sequencing libraries made from TCR beta cDNA carried unique molecular identifiers. TCRdb re-derived calls from the PCR reads in MiXCR, one entry per CDR3 protein. The table includes about 560,000 distinct CDR3 sequences, roughly 46% detected once. The study's findings and limits: When patients were compared with controls, about 5 TRBV segments were more frequent, TRBV5-6, TRBV5-1 and TRBV20-1 among them.

Sequencing used blood. These TCRs come from a girl aged 5-17 years with multiple sclerosis.

The chain combines TRBV10-2 with TRBJ2-7; TRBD1 matches at 7 bases. Germline V lookup: CDR1 WSHSY, CDR2 SAAADI. V trimming: 7 bases; J trimming: 6 bases; junction bases outside the gene matches: 3. The CDR3 is 11 amino acids. Written as DNA, the CDR3 is TGCGCCAGCATGTCAGGGGGCGAGCAGTACTTC. Amino acids: CASMSGGEQYF.

The J gene is TRBJ1-5, the V gene TRBV19, with D unresolved. CDR1 and CDR2 from the germline V gene are LNHDA and SQIVND (reference sequence). V lost 5 bases and J 4 bases, leaving 9 bases between the germline ends. The CDR3 runs 13 residues. Written as DNA, the CDR3 is TGTGCCAGTAGTGGTGTAGTAAATCAGCCCCAGCATTTT. This codes for CASSGVVNQPQHF.

The chain combines TRBV11-1 with TRBJ2-5; 9 bases align to TRBD1. V lost 2 bases to trimming and J lost 4 bases; unmatched junction nucleotides: 14. CDR1 is SGHAT, CDR2 FQDESV, per germline (reference sequence). The CDR3 covers 18 residues. Here the CDR3 reads CASSLSLVGQGFGETQYF. The DNA for the CDR3 is TGTGCCAGCAGCTTATCCCTCGTAGGACAGGGGTTTGGAGAGACCCAGTACTTC.

This clonotype has just a few counts. This sequence joins TRBV7-2 and TRBJ2-3, with 8 bases aligning to TRBD1. The ends lost 6 bases at V and 4 bases at J; junction bases unmatched: 12. This CDR3 contains 16 residues. Germline V gives CDR1 SGHTA, CDR2 FQGNSA. CDR3 residues: CASSHERPGGPDTQYF. The CDR3 DNA reads as TGTGCCAGCAGTCACGAGCGTCCAGGGGGCCCAGATACGCAGTATTTT.

The chain is built from TRBV20-1 and TRBJ1-2; D is unclear. CDR1 is DFQATT, CDR2 SNEGSKA, per germline (reference sequence). This CDR3 is built from 14 residues. V dropped 3 bases and J dropped 3 bases, with 14 bases sitting between them. The CDR3 reads CSARDFQDDYGYTF. The CDR3 coding sequence is TGCAGTGCTAGGGACTTCCAGGATGACTATGGCTACACCTTC.

The V gene is TRBV7-9, the J gene TRBJ2-1; D might be TRBD2 (6 bases). Germline V gives CDR1 SEHNR, CDR2 FQNEAQ (reference sequence). The CDR3 is made up of 18 amino acids. Trimming cost V 0 bases and J 6 bases, with 21 bases left between them. CDR3 in DNA: TGTGCCAGCAGCTTAGCCCGAACGGGGGAGGCCCGGGGCAATGAGCAGTTCTTC. This gives the protein CASSLARTGEARGNEQFF.

The rearrangement links TRBV11-3 to TRBJ2-3; D is unresolved. V lost 5 bases and J lost 14, with 14 bases in between. CDR3 length equals 11 residues. Germline CDR1 and CDR2: SGHNT and YENEEA. As DNA, the CDR3 is TGTGCCAGCAGCACGTCCGGACGGTTGTATTTT. This translates into CASSTSGRLYF.

The J gene is TRBJ2-7, the V gene TRBV5-1; D is unclear. Trimming removed 4 bases at V and 0 bases at J, with 14 bases between. CDR1 SGHRS and CDR2 YFSETQ come from the germline V gene. The CDR3 runs to 15 residues. The CDR3 nucleotides read TGCGCCAGCAGCCCCTCAAGCTATAGCTCCTACGAGCAGTACTTC. Its protein is CASSPSSYSSYEQYF.

This clonotype was picked up one time. This rearrangement joins TRBV6-5 to TRBJ2-4; D is possibly TRBD1 or TRBD2 (5 bases each). The DNA matches TRBJ2-7 better at its end, which makes the J call doubtful. CDR3 length: 14 residues. Germline V gene lookup returns CDR1 MNHEY and CDR2 SVGAGI. CDR3 sequence reads: CASSDFGAPYEQYF. As DNA, the CDR3 is TGTGCCAGCAGTGACTTCGGGGCCCCCTACGAGCAGTACTTC.